The 26 T cell receptor beta chains listed next were all sequenced from one sample in a study of cytomegalovirus exposure and HLA in healthy donors. PCR amplification relied on 60 Vbeta primers (plus 13 Jbeta primers). Measured with immunoSEQ multiplex PCR; TCRdb has only the in-frame clones, and not every one. The sample contains approximately 140,000 clones, approximately 70% of which appear only once. The sequenced sample consisted of PBMCs. These receptor sequences come from a human donor in good health.

The rearrangement joins TRBV30 to TRBJ2-7; D gene uncertain. This CDR3 region has 12 residues. CDR1 is GTSNPN, CDR2 SVGIG, per germline (reference sequence). Between the trimmed V and J ends, which lost 4 bases and 3 bases, there was a span of 10 bases. The CDR3 DNA is TGTGCCTGGATGAGATATGGCTACGAGCAGTACTTC. It is translated as CAWMRYGYEQYF.

The chain recombines TRBV5-4 with TRBJ2-5; D is possibly TRBD1 (6 bases). The CDR3 has 14 amino acids. Trimming took 4 bases from V and 2 from J, leaving 12 bases between them. The germline CDR1 and CDR2 sequences are SGHNT and YYREEE (reference sequence). CDR3: CASSERTAQETQYF. The DNA for the CDR3 is TGTGCCAGCAGCGAGAGGACAGCTCAAGAGACCCAGTACTTC.

The chain employs TRBV11-2 and TRBJ2-5; a possible D gene is TRBD2 (6 bases). The CDR3 covers 12 residues. Per the germline V gene, CDR1 is SGHAT and CDR2 is FQNNGV. V was shortened by 4 bases and J by 5 bases, with 8 bases between the two germline ends. CDR3 sequence reads: CASSSAGETQYF. The CDR3 bases are TGTGCCAGCAGCTCCGCGGGGGAGACCCAGTACTTC.

This rearrangement joins TRBV4-1 to TRBJ2-1; TRBD2 matches 8 bases. Germline trimming cut 0 bases from V and 8 bases from J; bases unmatched to any gene: 6. This CDR3 is 15 amino acids long. Germline CDR1 reads MGHRA; CDR2 reads YSYEKL. CDR3 DNA sequence: TGCGCCAGCAGCCAAGATAGCGGGACTAAAGATGAGCAGTTCTTC. Protein product: CASSQDSGTKDEQFF.

The rearrangement joins TRBV7-9 to TRBJ2-5, with TRBD2 identical over 14 bases. CDR1 SEHNR and CDR2 FQNEAQ come from the germline V gene (reference sequence). V shed 2 bases, J shed 5 bases, and the junction held 7 bases outside the gene matches. The CDR3 covers 17 residues. CDR3 DNA sequence: TGTGCCAGCAGCTTATGGACTAGCGGGGGGCCGGGCGAGACCCAGTACTTC. The encoded protein is CASSLWTSGGPGETQYF.

This rearrangement joins TRBV5-4 to TRBJ1-4; D is undetermined. The V end was cut by 4 bases, the J end by 0 bases, with 13 bases between. Looked up from germline, CDR1 is SGHNT and CDR2 is YYREEE (reference sequence). This CDR3 spans 16 amino acids. CDR3: CASSSGGFATNEKLFF. The CDR3 DNA reads as TGTGCCAGCAGCAGCGGAGGATTTGCAACTAATGAAAAACTGTTTTTT.

This clone turned up a few times. DNA for the CDR3: TGTGCCAGCAGCTTGGGCCGGGAGAGTGGCTACACCTTC. The encoded protein is CASSLGRESGYTF. The chain is built from TRBV5-6 and TRBJ1-2; D ambiguous. V lost 0 bases and J 7 bases, leaving 10 bases between the germline ends. The CDR3 length is 13 residues. In germline, CDR1 is SGHDT, CDR2 YYEEEE.

The chain links TRBV4-2 to TRBJ2-1; 7 bases match TRBD1. The J segment lost 1 base and the V segment lost 0 bases, leaving 3 bases of the junction unmatched. Germline lookup yields CDR1 LGHNA and CDR2 YNFKEQ. The CDR3 contains 16 residues. The CDR3 loop is CASSQETGRSYNEQFF. The CDR3 nucleotides are TGTGCCAGCAGCCAAGAGACAGGGCGTTCCTACAATGAGCAGTTCTTC.

V usage is TRBV11-2 and J usage is TRBJ2-1; D possibly corresponds to TRBD2 (6 bases). With 1 base removed from V and 4 bases from J, the gap between germline ends came to 14 bases. The CDR3 is 16 residues long. The germline CDR1 and CDR2 sequences are SGHAT and FQNNGV. For the CDR3, the DNA is TGTGCCAGCAGCTTAGGGGGGGTCTCCGGTTACAATGAGCAGTTCTTC. Its protein product is CASSLGGVSGYNEQFF. Together with reference TRBV11-2 and TRBJ2-1, the CDR3 gives the full variable domain: EAGVAQSPRYKIIEKRQSVAFWCNPISGHATLYWYQQILGQGPKLLIQFQNNGVVDDSQLPKDRFSAERLKGVDSTLKIQPAKLEDSAVYLCASSLGGVSGYNEQFFGPGTRLTVL.

The chain uses TRBV7-9 and TRBJ2-5; TRBD1 agrees at 11 bases. Trimming at V came to 1 base and at J to 5 bases, leaving 6 bases not matched to a gene. CDR3 length: 16 residues. Germline V gene data show CDR1 as SEHNR and CDR2 as FQNEAQ (reference sequence). The CDR3 DNA reads as TGTGCCAGCAGCTTAGGGAGGACAGGGGGCTGGGAGACCCAGTACTTC. Its protein is CASSLGRTGGWETQYF.

The V gene is TRBV5-1, the J gene TRBJ1-4; D call uncertain. Germline loops: CDR1 SGHRS, CDR2 YFSETQ. The CDR3 is made up of 17 amino acids. The V and J ends lost 0 bases and 0 bases respectively, with 12 bases between them. CDR3 in DNA: TGCGCCAGCAGCTTGGGCCAGCGGCCCTCAACTAATGAAAAACTGTTTTTT. Residues: CASSLGQRPSTNEKLFF.

The chain has TRBV30 and TRBJ1-1; a possible D gene is TRBD1 (6 bases). The germline CDR1 and CDR2 sequences are GTSNPN and SVGIG (reference sequence). The CDR3 extends over 13 amino acids. V shed 2 bases and J shed 4 bases, with 11 bases lying between them. The CDR3 loop reads CAWSHDRFTEAFF. In nucleotides, the CDR3 is TGTGCCTGGAGTCATGACAGGTTCACTGAAGCTTTCTTT.

This sequence joins TRBV9 and TRBJ1-6, with a possible D match to TRBD1 (6 bases). The CDR3 extends over 15 amino acids. Germline loops: CDR1 SGDLS, CDR2 YYNGEE. Trimming removed 0 bases from V and 8 bases from J, with 12 bases in between. CDR3 sequence: CASSVDEGVDSPLHF. CDR3 DNA: TGTGCCAGCAGCGTAGATGAGGGGGTTGATTCACCCCTCCACTTT.

The V and J genes are TRBV29-1 and TRBJ2-7, with D possibly being TRBD1 (6 bases). The ends were cut back, 1 base at V and 2 bases at J, with 9 bases in the middle. The CDR3 spans 13 residues. Germline V lookup: CDR1 SQVTM, CDR2 ANQGSEA. The CDR3 region is CSVEARDTYEQYF. DNA of the CDR3: TGCAGCGTTGAAGCCCGGGACACCTACGAGCAGTACTTC.

The chain carries TRBV7-9 and TRBJ2-7, with D perhaps matching TRBD1 (7 bases). There are 15 residues in the CDR3. CDR1 is SEHNR and CDR2 is FQNEAQ in the germline V gene (reference sequence). The ends were cut back, 8 bases at V and 2 bases at J, with 19 bases in the middle. CDR3 in DNA: TGTGCCAGCGGGGCAGACAGGGAGGATCCCTACGAGCAGTACTTC. It is translated as CASGADREDPYEQYF.

This clone was seen only once. The chain employs TRBV7-8 and TRBJ1-6, with 10 bases aligning to TRBD1. Germline loops: CDR1 SGHVS, CDR2 FQNEAQ. With 5 bases clipped from V and 1 base from J, the junction kept 5 bases outside the gene matches. The CDR3 is 17 residues long. The CDR3 sequence is CASSLRQGASYNSPLHF. Here the CDR3 DNA reads TGTGCCAGCAGCCTACGACAGGGGGCTTCCTATAATTCACCCCTCCACTTT.

The chain is built from TRBV6-1 and TRBJ1-1, with D possibly TRBD1 on 6 matching bases. From germline, CDR1 is MNHNS and CDR2 SASEGT. Trimming left V 7 bases short and J 7 bases short, with 19 bases between. There are 14 residues in the CDR3. The CDR3 DNA follows: TGTGCCAGCACCGAGGGGGGGACAAGTTTTGAAGCTTTCTTT. Its translation is CASTEGGTSFEAFF.

The V and J genes are TRBV29-1 and TRBJ2-5; 8 positions agree with TRBD1. Unmatched junction bases numbered 18, after V lost 7 bases and J lost 5 bases. This CDR3 is built from 16 residues. CDR1 and CDR2 (germline): SQVTM, ANQGSEA. DNA of the CDR3: TGCAGCGCGTTAGAGTATGAGACAGGGGTTTGGGAGACCCAGTACTTC. It specifies CSALEYETGVWETQYF.

The rearrangement joins TRBV9 to TRBJ2-1; the D is unclear. In germline, CDR1 is SGDLS, CDR2 YYNGEE. This CDR3 spans 14 amino acids. V was pared by 0 bases and J by 7 bases, with 11 bases between. Here the CDR3 DNA reads TGTGCCAGCAGCGTAGGAAACAATTATAATGAGCAGTTCTTC. As protein: CASSVGNNYNEQFF.

CDR3 residues: CAISDRLVYEQYF. CDR3 DNA sequence: TGTGCCATCAGTGACCGTTTAGTCTACGAGCAGTACTTC. V is TRBV10-3 and J is TRBJ2-7; unclear D gene. V was shortened by 3 bases and J by 3 bases, with 9 bases between the two germline ends. From germline, CDR1 is ENHRY and CDR2 SYGVKD. There are 13 residues in the CDR3.

This clone was detected once. This chain uses TRBV7-3 with TRBJ1-1; no firm D call. The CDR3 length is 15 residues. Germline-derived CDR1 and CDR2 are SGHTA and FQGTGA. V was pared by 1 base and J by 2 bases, with 11 bases between. CDR3 DNA sequence: TGTGCCAGCAGCTTAAATATTGCGGGTAACACTGAAGCTTTCTTT. Translation gives CASSLNIAGNTEAFF.

This clone was observed a single time. The V call is TRBV11-2, the J call TRBJ2-2, with D possibly matching TRBD2 (5 bases). This CDR3 is built from 17 residues. The V and J ends lost 5 bases and 3 bases respectively, with 19 bases between them. CDR1 and CDR2 (germline): SGHAT, FQNNGV. CDR3 in DNA: TGTGCCAGCAGCCTACGGCCGTGGACTTCCCACACCGGGGAGCTGTTTTTT. Amino acids: CASSLRPWTSHTGELFF.

The chain has TRBV27 and TRBJ2-2; 11 bases map to TRBD2. The CDR3 sequence is 17 residues long. Per the germline V gene, CDR1 is MNHEY and CDR2 is SMNVEV (reference sequence). The J segment lost 3 bases and the V segment lost 0 bases, leaving 3 bases of the junction unmatched. The CDR3 sequence: CASSLSTSGAYTGELFF. DNA of the CDR3: TGTGCCAGCAGTTTATCGACTAGCGGGGCATACACCGGGGAGCTGTTTTTT.

V gene TRBV28 combines with J gene TRBJ1-5; D possibly corresponds to TRBD1 (6 bases). Germline loops: CDR1 MDHEN, CDR2 SYDVKM. Trimming took off 2 bases at V and 2 bases at J, with 13 bases between the two ends. CDR3 length: 16 amino acids. CDR3 region: CASSLPDSSGNQPQHF. In DNA, the CDR3 is TGTGCCAGCAGTTTACCGGACAGTTCGGGCAATCAGCCCCAGCATTTT.

This clone came up once. The genes are TRBV28 and TRBJ2-1; 7 nucleotides match TRBD1. The CDR3 is 14 residues long. The V segment lost 4 bases and the J segment 4 bases; nucleotides outside the gene matches: 4. The germline CDR1 and CDR2 sequences are MDHEN and SYDVKM. CDR3 DNA sequence: TGTGCCAGCAGTTCGGGACAGCTATACAATGAGCAGTTCTTC. Translating gives CASSSGQLYNEQFF.

Of note for this clone: The same CDR3 can be traced to other DNA sequences in this sample. V gene TRBV19 combines with J gene TRBJ2-6; D is unresolved. The CDR3 has 15 residues. The V end lost 3 bases, the J end lost 0 bases, and 6 bases lay between the germline ends. Germline loops: CDR1 LNHDA, CDR2 SQIVND (reference sequence). CDR3 in DNA: TGTGCCAGTAGTATTTCGGGCTCTGGGGCCAACGTCCTGACTTTC. Translation gives CASSISGSGANVLTF.